This TCR beta chain was recovered during a study of cytomegalovirus exposure and HLA in healthy donors. Study details: Falling in the Caucasian-associated ancestry cluster were about four fifths of some 400 genotyped donors. Findings and caveats of the study: Most observed TCR sequences were rare, whereas some public TCRs were detected in many donors.

As concerns this clone: Its target is not known.

This CDR3 contains 14 residues. Losses at the gene ends were 5 bases for V and 4 bases for J; bases not matched to a gene: 7. The germline V gene encodes CDR1 SGHRS and CDR2 YFSETQ. The PCR was carried out with 60 Vbeta primers and 13 Jbeta primers. The data were produced by immunoSEQ multiplex PCR, yet TCRdb's version contains in-frame clones alone and is incomplete. The sample consists of approximately 160,000 clones, 75% to 90% of them appearing once. The receptor was derived from a man over 45 in good health and CMV-seropositive. The rearrangement joins TRBV5-1 to TRBJ1-1; 8 bases fit TRBD1. The specimen was PBMCs. CDR3 nucleotide sequence: TGCGCCAGCAGGGCAGGGGGCGCGGGCACTGAAGCTTTCTTT. Encoded protein: CASRAGGAGTEAFF.